The T cell receptor (beta chain) under discussion was sequenced for a study of shared clonotypes between healthy human individuals. The table came from immunoSEQ multiplex PCR; TCRdb's copy has only in-frame clones and leaves some out. The sample comprises 530,000 or so clones, nearly 80% of which are singletons, and approximately 12% rests with the top ten. Germline assignment: CDR1 SQVTM and CDR2 ANQGSEA. This CDR3 comprises 13 residues. The sequencing input was PBMCs. The source is a woman aged 40 to 50 in good health. Some clones in this sample may be carry-over from other donors' samples. This rearrangement joins TRBV29-1 to TRBJ2-5, with 7 bases fitting TRBD1. With the DNA end fitting TRBJ2-7 better, the J assignment may be wrong. The CDR3 sequence is CSVATGQHYEQYF. The CDR3 DNA reads TGCAGCGTTGCTACGGGACAGCACTACGAGCAGTACTTC.